This T cell receptor (beta chain) was sequenced during a study of blood T cell repertoires in COVID-19. Study context: Material from acute and convalescent COVID-19 was sourced from the United States, Italy and Spain. T cells, B-cell-depleted T cells, or PBMCs supplied cDNA or gDNA.

Sequenced by immunoSEQ multiplex PCR; TCRdb stores in-frame clones only, minus some. Among around 200,000 clones listed, approximately 84% were seen once. This clonotype was sampled from a human donor in a cohort sampled during active COVID-19. Material for sequencing was peripheral blood.

The CDR3 DNA follows: TGTGCCAGCAGTGAAAGCAGGGACACTGAAGCTTTCTTT. It yields the protein CASSESRDTEAFF. The V call is TRBV6-1, the J call TRBJ1-1; D might be TRBD1 (5 bases). V shed 2 bases and J shed 3 bases, with 7 bases lying between them. This CDR3 is 13 amino acids long. Germline lookup yields CDR1 MNHNS and CDR2 SASEGT.